This TCR beta chain was identified during a study of blood T cell repertoires in COVID-19. Germline lookup yields CDR1 SNHLY and CDR2 FYNNEI. V gave up 4 bases and J gave up 0 bases; unmatched junction bases: 5. This CDR3 contains 16 residues. The data were produced by immunoSEQ multiplex PCR, yet TCRdb's version contains in-frame clones alone and is incomplete. In the table there are approximately 150,000 clones, around 90% of which are singletons. J is TRBJ1-4 and V is TRBV2; 7 bases align to TRBD1. The receptor comes from a man aged 70 or older with acute or convalescent COVID-19. The material sequenced was peripheral blood. The chain's CDR3 is CASSAGGHATNEKLFF. CDR3 DNA sequence: TGTGCCAGCAGTGCAGGGGGGCATGCAACTAATGAAAAACTGTTTTTT.